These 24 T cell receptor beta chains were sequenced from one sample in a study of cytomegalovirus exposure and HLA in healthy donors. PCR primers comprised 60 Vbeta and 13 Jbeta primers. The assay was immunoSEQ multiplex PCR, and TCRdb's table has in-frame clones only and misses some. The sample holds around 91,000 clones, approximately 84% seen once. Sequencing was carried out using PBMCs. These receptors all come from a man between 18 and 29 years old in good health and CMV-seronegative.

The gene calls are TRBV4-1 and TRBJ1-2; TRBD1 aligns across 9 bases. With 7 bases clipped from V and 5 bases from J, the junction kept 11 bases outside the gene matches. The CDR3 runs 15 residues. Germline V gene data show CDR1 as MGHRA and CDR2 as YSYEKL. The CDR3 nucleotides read TGCGCCAGCACGACGCAGTACAGGGGGCAATATGGCTACACCTTC. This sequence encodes CASTTQYRGQYGYTF.

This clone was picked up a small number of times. The DNA of the CDR3 is TGTGCCTGGAGTGTAAGACAAGTCCATGGCTACACCTTC. Its protein is CAWSVRQVHGYTF. The chain combines TRBV30 with TRBJ1-2; D gene uncertain. The CDR3 has 13 amino acids. Germline CDR1 is GTSNPN and CDR2 is SVGIG (reference sequence). The V end was cut by 0 bases, the J end by 6 bases, with 11 bases between.

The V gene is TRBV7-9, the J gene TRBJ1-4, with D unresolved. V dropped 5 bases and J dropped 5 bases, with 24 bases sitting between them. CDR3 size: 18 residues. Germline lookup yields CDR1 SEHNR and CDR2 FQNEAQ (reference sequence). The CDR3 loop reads CASSLSTISDGMNEKLFF. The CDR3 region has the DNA TGTGCCAGCAGCCTATCCACTATTTCGGACGGGATGAATGAAAAACTGTTTTTT.

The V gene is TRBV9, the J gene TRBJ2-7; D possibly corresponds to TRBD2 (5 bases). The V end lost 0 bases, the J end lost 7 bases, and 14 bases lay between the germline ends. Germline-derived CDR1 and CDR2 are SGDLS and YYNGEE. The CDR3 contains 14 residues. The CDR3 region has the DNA TGTGCCAGCAGCGTAGTTGAGGCTTCGGGAGAGCAGTACTTC. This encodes CASSVVEASGEQYF.

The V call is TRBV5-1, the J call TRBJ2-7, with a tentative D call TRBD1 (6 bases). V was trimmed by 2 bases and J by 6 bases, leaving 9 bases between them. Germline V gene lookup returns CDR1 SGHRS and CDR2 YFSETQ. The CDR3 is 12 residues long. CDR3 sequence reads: CASSFGQPEQYF. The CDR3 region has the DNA TGCGCCAGCAGCTTTGGACAGCCCGAGCAGTACTTC.

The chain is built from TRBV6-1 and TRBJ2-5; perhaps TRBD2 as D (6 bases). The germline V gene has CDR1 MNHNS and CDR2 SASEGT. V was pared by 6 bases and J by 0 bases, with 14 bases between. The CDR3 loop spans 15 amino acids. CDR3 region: CASSRTTWYQETQYF. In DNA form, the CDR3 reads TGTGCCAGCAGCAGGACTACTTGGTACCAAGAGACCCAGTACTTC.

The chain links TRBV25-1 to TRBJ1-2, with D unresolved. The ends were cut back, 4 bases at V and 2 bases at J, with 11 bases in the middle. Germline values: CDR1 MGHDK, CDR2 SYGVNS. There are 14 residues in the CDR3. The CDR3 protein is CASSGGGLNYGYTF. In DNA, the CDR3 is TGTGCCAGCAGTGGCGGAGGATTGAACTATGGCTACACCTTC.

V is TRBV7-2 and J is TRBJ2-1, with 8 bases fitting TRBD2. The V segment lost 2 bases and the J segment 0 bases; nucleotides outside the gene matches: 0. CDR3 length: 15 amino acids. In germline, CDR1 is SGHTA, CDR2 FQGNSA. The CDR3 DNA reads TGTGCCAGCAGCTTAAGCGGGGGCTCCTACAATGAGCAGTTCTTC. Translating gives CASSLSGGSYNEQFF.

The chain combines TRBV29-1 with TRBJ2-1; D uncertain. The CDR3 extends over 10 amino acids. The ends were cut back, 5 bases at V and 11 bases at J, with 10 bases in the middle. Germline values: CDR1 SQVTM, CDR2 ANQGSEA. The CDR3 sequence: CSVISLQQFF. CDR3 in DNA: TGCAGCGTTATTTCCCTCCAGCAGTTCTTC.

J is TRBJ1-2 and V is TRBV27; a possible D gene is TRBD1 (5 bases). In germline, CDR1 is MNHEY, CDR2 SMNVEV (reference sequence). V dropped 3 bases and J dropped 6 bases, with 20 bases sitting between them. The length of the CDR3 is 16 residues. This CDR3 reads CASSFVPSSRVNGYTF. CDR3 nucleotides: TGTGCCAGCAGTTTCGTACCCTCTTCCAGGGTGAATGGCTACACCTTC.

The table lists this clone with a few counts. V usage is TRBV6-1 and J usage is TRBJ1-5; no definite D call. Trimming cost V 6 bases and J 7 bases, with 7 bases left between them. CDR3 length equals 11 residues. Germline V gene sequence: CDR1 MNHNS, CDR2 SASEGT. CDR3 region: CASSASQPQHF. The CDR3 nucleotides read TGTGCCAGCAGCGCTAGCCAGCCCCAGCATTTT.

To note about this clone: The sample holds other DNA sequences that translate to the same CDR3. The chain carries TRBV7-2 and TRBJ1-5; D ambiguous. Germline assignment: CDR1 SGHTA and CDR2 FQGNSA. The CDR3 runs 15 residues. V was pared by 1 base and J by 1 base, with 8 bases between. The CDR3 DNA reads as TGTGCCAGCAGCTTAGTTTCGGGGAGCAATCAGCCCCAGCATTTT. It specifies CASSLVSGSNQPQHF.

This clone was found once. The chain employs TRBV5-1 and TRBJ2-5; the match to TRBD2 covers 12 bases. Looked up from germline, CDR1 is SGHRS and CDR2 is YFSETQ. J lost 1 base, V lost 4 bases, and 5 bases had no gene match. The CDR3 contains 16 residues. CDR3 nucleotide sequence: TGCGCCAGCAGCGAGACTAGCGGGGGACTCCAAGAGACCCAGTACTTC. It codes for CASSETSGGLQETQYF.

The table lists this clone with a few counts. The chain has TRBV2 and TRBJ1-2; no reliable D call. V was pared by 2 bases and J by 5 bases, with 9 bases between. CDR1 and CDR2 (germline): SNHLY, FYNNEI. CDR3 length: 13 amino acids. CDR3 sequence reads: CASSENLRYGYTF. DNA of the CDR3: TGTGCCAGCAGTGAAAACTTACGGTATGGCTACACCTTC.

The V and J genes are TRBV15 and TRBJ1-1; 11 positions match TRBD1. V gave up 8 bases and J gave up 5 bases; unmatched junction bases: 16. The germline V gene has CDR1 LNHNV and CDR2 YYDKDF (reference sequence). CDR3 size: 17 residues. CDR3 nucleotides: TGTGCCACCCTGGTGGGAGGACAGGGGGCGAGAGGGACTGAAGCTTTCTTT. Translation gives CATLVGGQGARGTEAFF.

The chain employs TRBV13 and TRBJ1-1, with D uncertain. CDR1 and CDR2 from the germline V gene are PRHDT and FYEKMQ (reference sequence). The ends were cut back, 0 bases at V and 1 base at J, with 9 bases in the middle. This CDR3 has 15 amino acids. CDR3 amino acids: CASSLGLNRNTEAFF. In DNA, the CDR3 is TGTGCCAGCAGCTTAGGCCTAAACCGGAACACTGAAGCTTTCTTT. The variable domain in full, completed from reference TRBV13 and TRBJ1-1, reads AAGVIQSPRHLIKEKRETATLKCYPIPRHDTVYWYQQGPGQDPQFLISFYEKMQSDKGSIPDRFSAQQFSDYHSELNMSSLELGDSALYFCASSLGLNRNTEAFFGQGTRLTVV.

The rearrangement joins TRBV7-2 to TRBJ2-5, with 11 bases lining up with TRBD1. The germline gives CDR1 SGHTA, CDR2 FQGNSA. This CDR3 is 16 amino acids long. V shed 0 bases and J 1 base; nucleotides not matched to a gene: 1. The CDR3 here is CASSLAGTGGQETQYF. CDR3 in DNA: TGTGCCAGCAGCTTAGCAGGGACAGGGGGCCAAGAGACCCAGTACTTC.

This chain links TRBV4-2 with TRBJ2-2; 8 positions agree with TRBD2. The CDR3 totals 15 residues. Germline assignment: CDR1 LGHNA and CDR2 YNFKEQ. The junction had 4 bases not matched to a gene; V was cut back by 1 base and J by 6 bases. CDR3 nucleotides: TGTGCCAGCAGCCAAGGGGGACTAGGCGCCGGGGAGCTGTTTTTT. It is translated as CASSQGGLGAGELFF.

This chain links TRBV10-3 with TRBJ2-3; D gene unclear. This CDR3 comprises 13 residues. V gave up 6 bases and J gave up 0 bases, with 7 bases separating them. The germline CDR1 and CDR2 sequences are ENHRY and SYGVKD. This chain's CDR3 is CAISVTSTDTQYF. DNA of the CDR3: TGTGCCATCAGCGTCACTAGCACAGATACGCAGTATTTT.

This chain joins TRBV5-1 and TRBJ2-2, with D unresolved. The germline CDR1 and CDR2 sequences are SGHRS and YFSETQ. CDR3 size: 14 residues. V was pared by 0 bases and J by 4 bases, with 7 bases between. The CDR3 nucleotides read TGCGCCAGCAGCTTGGGACTGAGCACCGGGGAGCTGTTTTTT. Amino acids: CASSLGLSTGELFF.

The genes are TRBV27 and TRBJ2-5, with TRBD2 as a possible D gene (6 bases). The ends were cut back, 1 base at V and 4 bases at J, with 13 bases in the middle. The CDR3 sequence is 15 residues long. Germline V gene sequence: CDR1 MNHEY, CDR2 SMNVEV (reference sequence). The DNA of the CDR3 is TGTGCCAGCAGTTTATATTGGGGGGAGGCAGAGACCCAGTACTTC. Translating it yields CASSLYWGEAETQYF.

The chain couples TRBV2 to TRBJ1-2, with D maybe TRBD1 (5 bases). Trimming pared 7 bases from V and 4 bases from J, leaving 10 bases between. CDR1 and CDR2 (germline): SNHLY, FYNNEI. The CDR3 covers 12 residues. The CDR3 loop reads CASIDSTYGYTF. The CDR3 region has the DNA TGTGCCAGCATTGACAGTACCTATGGCTACACCTTC.

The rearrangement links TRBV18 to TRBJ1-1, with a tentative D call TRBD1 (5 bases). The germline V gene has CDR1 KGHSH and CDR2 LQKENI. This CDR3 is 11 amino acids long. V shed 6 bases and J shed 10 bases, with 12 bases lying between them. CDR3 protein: CASSLDKGAFF. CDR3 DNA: TGTGCCAGCTCCTTGGACAAGGGAGCTTTCTTT.

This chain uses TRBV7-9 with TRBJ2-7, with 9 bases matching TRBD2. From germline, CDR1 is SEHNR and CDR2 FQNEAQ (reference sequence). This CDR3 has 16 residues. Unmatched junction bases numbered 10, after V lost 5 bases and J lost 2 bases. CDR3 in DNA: TGTGCCAGCAGCGGAAGACTAGCGGTGAATCCCTACGAGCAGTACTTC. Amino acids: CASSGRLAVNPYEQYF.